This T cell receptor beta chain comes out of a study of shared clonotypes between healthy human individuals. Overall study: Per-donor plates numbered three CD4 naive, three CD4 memory, two CD8 naive and one CD8 memory.

In replicate PCRs of sorted subsets, roughly 200 ng DNA, about 30,000 T cell genomes, was used. TCRdb's copy holds only in-frame clones and misses some; the assay was immunoSEQ multiplex PCR. The sample carries some 1 million clones, more than 65% recorded once. The sample holds one count of this clone. Its matching antigen is unknown. CDR1 is MGHRA, CDR2 YSYEKL, per germline. Losses at the gene ends were 1 base for V and 2 bases for J; bases not matched to a gene: 9. The CDR3 loop spans 19 amino acids. Study conclusions and caveats: Having only a few donors restricted how much genetic and exposure-history diversity was captured. Memory subsets had estimated richness that was generally smaller than that of naive subsets.

Material for sequencing was memory CD4+ T cells sorted from blood. Subset specified: CD45RA-negative fraction. The rearrangement joins TRBV4-1 to TRBJ2-5, with 14 bases matching TRBD2. The receptor was isolated from a man in his late teens or twenties in good health. Here the CDR3 reads CASSQVRLAGGTIQETQYF. CDR3 bases: TGCGCCAGCAGCCAAGTAAGACTAGCGGGGGGGACCATACAAGAGACCCAGTACTTC.